These 17 T cell receptor beta chains were sequenced from one sample in a study of OX40 agonist ivuxolimab in advanced cancers. Assay: immunoSEQ multiplex PCR; the TCRdb copy retains only in-frame clones and omits some. The profile shows tens of thousands of clones, roughly nine tenths of them singletons. The source material was CD4+ or CD8+ T cells sorted from blood, sampled in a trial of the OX40 agonist ivuxolimab. These receptors were obtained from an adult with an advanced solid tumor such as melanoma, head and neck, liver or kidney cancer.

This clone was recorded once. The chain links TRBV5-5 to TRBJ2-7; TRBD2 agrees at 10 bases. CDR1 and CDR2 (germline): SGHKS, YYEKEE (reference sequence). Germline trimming cut 4 bases from V and 4 bases from J; bases unmatched to any gene: 20. There are 19 residues in the CDR3. The CDR3 sequence: CASSDTDGGLAYPAYEQYF. Here the CDR3 DNA reads TGTGCCAGCAGCGACACCGACGGGGGACTAGCGTATCCCGCATACGAGCAGTACTTC.

This rearrangement joins TRBV5-1 to TRBJ2-2, with D maybe TRBD1 (6 bases). This CDR3 contains 16 residues. CDR1 and CDR2 (germline): SGHRS, YFSETQ. Deletions cut 4 bases from V and 2 bases from J, with 15 bases between. As DNA, the CDR3 is TGCGCCAGCAGCCGACCTCTGACAGGCAACACCGGGGAGCTGTTTTTT. Protein product: CASSRPLTGNTGELFF.

The CDR3 DNA sequence: TGCGCCAGCAGCCACTCGTCGGGGGGCTACGAGCAGTACTTC. Encoded protein: CASSHSSGGYEQYF. The chain is built from TRBV4-1 and TRBJ2-7, with TRBD2 matching 7 bases. V shed 3 bases, J shed 3 bases, and the junction held 5 bases outside the gene matches. Germline CDR1 is MGHRA and CDR2 is YSYEKL. This CDR3 is built from 14 residues.

V and J are TRBV19 and TRBJ2-7, with no clear D. The CDR3 contains 13 residues. The V and J ends lost 7 bases and 2 bases respectively, with 12 bases between them. The germline gives CDR1 LNHDA, CDR2 SQIVND (reference sequence). For the CDR3, the DNA is TGTGCCAGTAACTCCGGCGTACCCTACGAGCAGTACTTC. It codes for CASNSGVPYEQYF.

The chain employs TRBV2 and TRBJ1-4, with D possibly TRBD1 on 5 matching bases. This CDR3 contains 16 residues. The V end lost 5 bases, the J end lost 7 bases, and 20 bases lay between the germline ends. CDR1 is SNHLY, CDR2 FYNNEI, per germline. CDR3 protein: CASSIRVGGEGEKLFF. CDR3 bases: TGTGCCAGCAGTATCCGAGTCGGGGGGGAGGGTGAAAAACTGTTTTTT.

This rearrangement joins TRBV7-9 to TRBJ1-1; no clear D gene. CDR1 and CDR2 (germline): SEHNR, FQNEAQ (reference sequence). CDR3 length equals 13 residues. The V and J ends lost 4 bases and 5 bases respectively, with 11 bases between them. The CDR3 here is CASSWGIRTEAFF. CDR3 DNA: TGTGCCAGCAGCTGGGGTATTCGGACTGAAGCTTTCTTT. The variable domain in full, with the rest retrieved from reference TRBV7-9 and TRBJ1-1, is DTGVSQNPRHKITKRGQNVTFRCDPISEHNRLYWYRQTLGQGPEFLTYFQNEAQLEKSRLLSDRFSAERPKGSFSTLEIQRTEQGDSAMYLCASSWGIRTEAFFGQGTRLTVV.

The rearrangement links TRBV13 to TRBJ2-5; D unresolved. Germline values: CDR1 PRHDT, CDR2 FYEKMQ (reference sequence). Trimming pared 3 bases from V and 2 bases from J, leaving 7 bases between. CDR3 length: 13 residues. CDR3 loop: CASSFKVQETQYF. Written as DNA, the CDR3 is TGTGCCAGCAGCTTCAAAGTGCAAGAGACCCAGTACTTC.

The rearrangement joins TRBV5-6 to TRBJ1-1; tentative D call: TRBD1 (5 bases). The germline gives CDR1 SGHDT, CDR2 YYEEEE. V gave up 2 bases and J gave up 1 base, with 6 bases separating them. CDR3 length equals 13 residues. In nucleotides, the CDR3 is TGTGCCAGCAGCTTTGACAGGAACACTGAAGCTTTCTTT. Translated, it gives CASSFDRNTEAFF.

Only one count was recorded for this clone. The chain carries TRBV6-5 and TRBJ1-1; unclear D gene. Germline V gene lookup returns CDR1 MNHEY and CDR2 SVGAGI. Trimming removed 6 bases at V and 5 bases at J, with 13 bases between. The CDR3 consists of 13 residues. This chain's CDR3 is CASSSSLGTEAFF. The CDR3 nucleotides are TGTGCCAGCAGCTCGAGCCTTGGAACTGAAGCTTTCTTT.

This chain connects TRBV10-3 to TRBJ2-3, with a possible D match to TRBD2 (6 bases). Per germline, CDR1 ENHRY and CDR2 SYGVKD. V lost 2 bases and J lost 0, with 15 bases in between. CDR3 length: 17 residues. The CDR3 DNA reads as TGTGCCATCAGTGAGGGGGGTCTAGCGACCAGCACAGATACGCAGTATTTT. This encodes CAISEGGLATSTDTQYF.

V is TRBV6-6 and J is TRBJ2-7; D remains ambiguous. The CDR3 extends over 14 amino acids. From germline, CDR1 is MNHNY and CDR2 SVGAGI (reference sequence). V was pared by 2 bases and J by 3 bases, with 11 bases between. CDR3 DNA: TGTGCCAGCAGTTACGGTGACCGCGGCTACGAGCAGTACTTC. It is translated as CASSYGDRGYEQYF.

CDR3: CSAAGGSGELFF. The CDR3 bases are TGCAGCGCCGCGGGGGGCTCCGGGGAGCTGTTTTTT. The V call is TRBV29-1, the J call TRBJ2-2, with 8 bases identical to TRBD2. Looked up from germline, CDR1 is SQVTM and CDR2 is ANQGSEA. The CDR3 length is 12 residues. V was clipped by 7 bases and J by 6 bases; unmatched bases: 4.

The genes are TRBV4-1 and TRBJ2-7, with 11 bases identical to TRBD2. The germline V gene has CDR1 MGHRA and CDR2 YSYEKL. The J segment lost 3 bases and the V segment lost 1 base, leaving 2 bases of the junction unmatched. This CDR3 spans 15 amino acids. This chain's CDR3 is CASSQVTSGDYEQYF. As DNA, the CDR3 is TGCGCCAGCAGCCAAGTGACTAGCGGGGACTACGAGCAGTACTTC.

This clone was found a few times. This chain connects TRBV6-5 to TRBJ1-5; D is perhaps TRBD1 (5 bases). The CDR3 sequence is 13 residues long. Trimming removed 5 bases at V and 2 bases at J, with 7 bases between. In germline, CDR1 is MNHEY, CDR2 SVGAGI. Here the CDR3 reads CASSIGGNQPQHF. Written as DNA, the CDR3 is TGTGCCAGCAGTATAGGGGGCAATCAGCCCCAGCATTTT.

This chain links TRBV7-9 with TRBJ1-1, with 9 bases aligning to TRBD1. V trimming: 1 base; J trimming: 6 bases; junction bases outside the gene matches: 3. Germline V gene sequence: CDR1 SEHNR, CDR2 FQNEAQ (reference sequence). The CDR3 has 14 residues. CDR3 region: CASSLGTGGAEAFF. The CDR3, as DNA: TGTGCCAGCAGCTTAGGAACAGGGGGCGCTGAAGCTTTCTTT.

The chain combines TRBV5-1 with TRBJ1-1, with a weak D call TRBD1 (5 bases). The CDR3 runs to 12 residues. Germline V gene data show CDR1 as SGHRS and CDR2 as YFSETQ. V lost 4 bases and J lost 10, with 14 bases in between. The CDR3, as DNA: TGCGCCAGCAGCCGATCCGGGGCAGGAGCTTTCTTT. This encodes CASSRSGAGAFF. Supplemented by reference TRBV5-1 and TRBJ1-1, the full variable domain reads KAGVTQTPRYLIKTRGQQVTLSCSPISGHRSVSWYQQTPGQGLQFLFEYFSETQRNKGNFPGRFSGRQFSNSRSEMNVSTLELGDSALYLCASSRSGAGAFFGQGTRLTVV.

The chain has TRBV21-1 and TRBJ1-5; the table's D call TRBD1 went unverified against the DNA. TRBV21-1 is given as a pseudogene. The CDR3 has 16 amino acids. The CDR3 DNA sequence: TGTGCCAGCAGCGCAACAGGGGGCGGTAGCAATCAGCCCCAGCATTTT. It specifies CASSATGGGSNQPQHF.